Listed below are T cell receptor beta chains from one sample, sequenced in a study of blood T cell repertoires in COVID-19. Using immunoSEQ multiplex PCR, the repertoire was profiled, and TCRdb retains in-frame clones only, with some absent. The table has 250,000 to 300,000 clones, around 93% seen once; the top ten hold 1.2%. The material sequenced was PBMCs or T cells enriched from blood (not recorded which). These receptors were obtained from a human donor in a cohort exposed to, infected with or recovered from COVID-19 (not recorded which). The donor label of this sample is uncertain. CDR3s include the opening cysteine and the closing phenylalanine or tryptophan. A D gene is named only where the DNA matches it firmly. Some rows have no size entry. The others give once, few or many, or a class for an expanded clone.

14	TRBV7-2	TRBJ2-2	NA	NA	CASSLAVNTGELFF	TGTGCCAGCAGCTTAGCCGTGAACACCGGGGAGCTGTTTTTT
14	TRBV6-5	TRBJ2-3	NA	TRBD2	CASSGLEGTDTQYF	TGTGCCAGCAGCGGACTAGAGGGCACAGATACGCAGTATTTT
13	TRBV30	TRBJ1-1	NA	TRBD1	CAWSGTGGSEAFF	TGTGCCTGGAGTGGGACAGGGGGGTCTGAAGCTTTCTTT
15	TRBV11-2	TRBJ1-2	NA	TRBD1	CASSSDRGWAYGYTF	TGTGCCAGCAGCTCTGACAGGGGGTGGGCCTATGGCTACACCTTC
19	TRBV7-9	TRBJ2-1	NA	NA	CASSLGWAGPIGSYNEQFF	TGTGCCAGCAGCTTAGGTTGGGCAGGGCCCATTGGCTCCTACAATGAGCAGTTCTTC
12	TRBV27	TRBJ1-2	NA	NA	CASSSGSEGYTF	TGTGCCAGCAGTTCAGGGTCGGAGGGCTACACCTTC
14	TRBV19	TRBJ1-5	NA	TRBD1	CASSGTGGNQPQHF	TGTGCCAGTAGTGGGACAGGCGGCAATCAGCCCCAGCATTTT
16	TRBV7-7	TRBJ1-3	NA	NA	CASSPQGPASGNTIYF	TGTGCCAGCAGCCCACAGGGCCCTGCCTCTGGAAACACCATATATTTT
13	TRBV12-3/TRBV12-4	TRBJ1-2	NA	TRBD1	CASSKGQSYGYTF	TGTGCCAGCAGCAAGGGACAGAGCTATGGCTACACCTTC
14	TRBV24-1	TRBJ1-3	once	TRBD1	CATSEGQGANTIYF	TGTGCCACCAGTGAGGGACAGGGGGCTAACACCATATATTTT
16	TRBV27	TRBJ1-2	NA	TRBD1	CASSLSRDRGDYGYTF	TGTGCCAGCAGTTTATCCCGGGACAGGGGAGACTATGGCTACACCTTC
17	TRBV3-1/TRBV3-2	TRBJ2-5	once	TRBD2	CASSSTGSSGGAETQYF	TGTGCCAGCAGCTCAACAGGCTCTAGCGGGGGGGCTGAGACCCAGTACTTC
15	TRBV6-1	TRBJ2-5	NA	TRBD1	CASSEAGQGRETQYF	TGTGCCAGCAGTGAAGCCGGACAGGGGAGGGAGACCCAGTACTTC
14	TRBV30	TRBJ1-1	NA	NA	CAWRFSGKITEAFF	TGTGCCTGGAGGTTCTCAGGGAAGATAACTGAAGCTTTCTTT
15	TRBV19	TRBJ1-5	NA	TRBD1	CASKQGAHSNQPQHF	TGTGCCAGTAAACAGGGGGCTCATAGCAATCAGCCCCAGCATTTT
11	TRBV12-5	TRBJ2-3	NA	NA	CASGQRDTQYF	TGTGCTAGTGGGCAACGGGATACGCAGTATTTT
15	TRBV3-1/TRBV3-2	TRBJ2-5	NA	NA	CASSQVGGHVETQYF	TGTGCCAGCAGCCAAGTAGGGGGACATGTGGAGACCCAGTACTTC
14	TRBV6-5	TRBJ1-2	NA	NA	CASSAAGGYIGYTF	TGTGCCAGCAGCGCCGCGGGGGGCTATATCGGCTACACCTTC
15	TRBV10-3	TRBJ2-5	NA	TRBD2	CAISLAGGRGETQYF	TGTGCCATCAGCCTAGCGGGGGGGCGTGGTGAGACCCAGTACTTC
15	TRBV6-1	TRBJ2-5	once	TRBD2	CASSELAGGQETQYF	TGTGCCAGCAGTGAACTAGCGGGGGGACAAGAGACCCAGTACTTC
15	TRBV4-3	TRBJ2-7	NA	TRBD1	CASSQGTGVAYEQYF	TGCGCCAGCAGCCAAGGGACAGGGGTTGCCTACGAGCAGTACTTC
13	TRBV7-2	TRBJ2-3	NA	NA	CASSILRIDTQYF	TGTGCCAGCAGCATCCTTAGAATAGATACGCAGTATTTT
15	TRBV6-5	TRBJ1-4	NA	TRBD1	CASSRTGGPNEKLFF	TGTGCCAGCAGTCGGACAGGGGGACCTAATGAAAAACTGTTTTTT
16	TRBV5-1	TRBJ1-2	NA	TRBD1	CASSFLTGGAGYGYTF	TGCGCCAGCAGCTTCCTCACAGGGGGCGCGGGCTATGGCTACACCTTC
16	TRBV11-3	TRBJ2-3	NA	TRBD1	CASSAIPGQGADTQYF	TGTGCCAGCAGCGCCATACCGGGACAGGGGGCAGATACGCAGTATTTT
17	TRBV4-1	TRBJ2-5	once	NA	CASRVIGGGGSQETQYF	TGCGCCAGCAGGGTGATAGGGGGCGGGGGGTCCCAAGAGACCCAGTACTTC
17	TRBV19	TRBJ2-5	NA	TRBD2	CASARLAGGRGQETQYF	TGTGCCAGTGCTCGACTAGCGGGGGGGCGGGGCCAAGAGACCCAGTACTTC
18	TRBV27	TRBJ2-3	NA	TRBD2	CASSLFALGAGGADTQYF	TGTGCCAGCAGTTTATTCGCCCTCGGCGCGGGGGGGGCAGATACGCAGTATTTT
14	TRBV29-1	TRBJ1-6	NA	TRBD1	CSVRGTGDNSPLHF	TGCAGCGTCAGAGGGACAGGAGATAATTCACCCCTCCACTTT
13	TRBV30	TRBJ1-2	NA	NA	CAWSVASFGGYTF	TGTGCCTGGAGTGTTGCTTCATTCGGGGGCTACACCTTC
15	TRBV5-1	TRBJ2-7	NA	TRBD1	CASSPAGQGAVREYF	TGCGCCAGCAGCCCCGCCGGACAGGGGGCTGTCAGGGAGTACTTC
13	TRBV18	TRBJ2-5	NA	NA	CASSGQMEETQYF	TGTGCCAGCTCAGGTCAGATGGAAGAGACCCAGTACTTC
14	TRBV19	TRBJ1-6	NA	NA	CASSIRAGRSPLHF	TGTGCCAGTAGTATCAGGGCAGGGCGATCACCCCTCCACTTT
17	TRBV5-8	TRBJ2-3	NA	TRBD2	CASSLATSGGNTDTQYF	TGTGCCAGCAGCTTGGCGACTAGCGGGGGCAACACAGATACGCAGTATTTT
12	TRBV2	TRBJ1-1	NA	NA	CATQGRGTEAFF	TGTGCCACCCAGGGGAGGGGCACTGAAGCTTTCTTT
13	TRBV6-1	TRBJ1-1	NA	TRBD1	CASSDRQGAEAFF	TGTGCCAGCAGTGATAGACAGGGTGCTGAAGCTTTCTTT
17	TRBV4-1	TRBJ1-3	many	TRBD1	CASSRQGLVIAGNTIYF	TGCGCCAGCAGCCGACAGGGCTTAGTAATCGCTGGAAACACCATATATTTT
12	TRBV5-1	TRBJ1-2	NA	TRBD1	CASSPDRDGYTF	TGCGCCAGCAGCCCTGACAGGGACGGCTACACCTTC
13	TRBV29-1	TRBJ2-1	NA	TRBD2	CSVAGGDYNEQFF	TGCAGCGTTGCGGGGGGGGACTACAATGAGCAGTTCTTC
14	TRBV19	TRBJ2-3	NA	NA	CAIGPQVSTDTQYF	TGTGCCATAGGCCCTCAGGTGAGCACAGATACGCAGTATTTT